This T cell receptor beta chain comes out of a study of post-analysis software for immune sequencing data. Concerning this clonotype: What it binds is not known.

V lost 6 bases, J lost 8 bases, and 13 bases lay in between. From germline, CDR1 is SQVTM and CDR2 ANQGSEA. CDR3 length: 12 residues. TCR beta cDNA libraries had unique molecular identifiers. T cells numbering about 0.95 to 10 million gave rise to roughly 0.5 million cDNA molecules. MiXCR, applied by TCRdb to the PCR reads, yields one record per CDR3 protein. The table includes around 400,000 distinct CDR3 sequences, less than 40% detected once. General study points: Controls had lower frequencies than patients of roughly five TRBV segments, which included TRBV5-6, TRBV5-1 and TRBV20-1. Significantly lower normalized Chao1 diversity was seen in multiple sclerosis patients than in controls. Samples from one preparation batch, clustered by F measure, grouped strongly together.

The TCR was taken from a girl aged 2 to 9 with multiple sclerosis. The rearrangement joins TRBV29-1 to TRBJ1-4, with no clear D. Sequences were obtained from blood. The CDR3 loop is CSVGRSGEKLFF. For the CDR3, the DNA is TGCAGCGTCGGCCGTTCTGGCGAAAAACTGTTTTTT. The full variable domain, completed using reference TRBV29-1 and TRBJ1-4, is SAVISQKPSRDICQRGTSLTIQCQVDSQVTMMFWYRQQPGQSLTLIATANQGSEATYESGFVIDKFPISRPNLTFSTLTVSNMSPEDSSIYLCSVGRSGEKLFFGSGTQLSVL.